The clone carrying this T cell receptor beta chain was seen only once. In the original workflow: Researchers report that nucleated cell counts were estimated from reference gene primer amplification. Sequencing was performed with immunoSEQ multiplex PCR; in TCRdb, only in-frame clones are kept and a portion is missing. That table is the source of V, J and clone size, and D and trimming were worked out from the DNA. This sample has around 140,000 clones, with around 89% found just once. The sample originates from a study of blood T cell repertoires in COVID-19. Study context: Collection of acute and convalescent COVID-19 samples took place in the United States, Italy and Spain. From T cells, B-cell-depleted T cells, or PBMCs came the material, which was cDNA or gDNA.

Germline trimming cut 0 bases from V and 6 bases from J; bases unmatched to any gene: 3. Germline-derived CDR1 and CDR2 are KGHSH and LQKENI. The length of the CDR3 is 14 residues. The genes are TRBV18 and TRBJ2-3; TRBD2 aligns across 7 bases. The sequence derives from a human donor in a cohort sampled during active COVID-19. Sequencing was performed on peripheral blood. Here the CDR3 DNA reads TGTGCCAGCTCACCACCGGCCGGGGGGGATACGCAGTATTTT. It is translated as CASSPPAGGDTQYF.